These T cell receptor beta chains were read from a single sample in a study of blood T cells in healthy people across ages. TCRdb reprocessed the 5' RACE reads via MiXCR and lists one record per CDR3 protein. The sample lists about 1.8 million distinct CDR3 sequences, about 49% occurring once. Sequencing was carried out using blood. The origin of the receptors is a woman between 40 and 50 years old in good health. CDR3s include the opening cysteine and the closing phenylalanine or tryptophan.

TRBJ1-2	TRBV20-1	CSARRAFNYGYTF
TRBJ1-6	TRBV9	CASIPIRTSGPLHF
TRBJ1-4	TRBV27	CASSLSWVGPNEKLFF
TRBJ2-1	TRBV5-1	CASSLVASVLNNEQFF
TRBJ2-1	TRBV20-1	CSAPPPLAYGDNEQFF
TRBJ1-1	TRBV7-9	CASSIPWGSGNTEAFF
TRBJ2-1	TRBV20-1	CSAPGLAGICQICNEQFF
TRBJ1-6	TRBV20-1	CSAPFSKGAPLHF
-	TRBV18	CASSPGSGDEQYF
TRBJ2-1	TRBV20-1	CSARASNEQFF
TRBJ1-4	TRBV29-1	CSVGVGAGKKLFF
TRBJ2-7	TRBV20-1	CSARDTGGTGGYEQYF
TRBJ2-3	TRBV7-9	CASSSTSSADTQYF
TRBJ2-6	TRBV9	CASSVVGGDTSGANVLTF
TRBJ1-2	TRBV20-1	CSARRWGRLSHYGYTF
TRBJ1-6	TRBV4-1	CASSQDGNGRVGSPLHF
TRBJ2-3	TRBV11-2	CASSFGLGRGVNTQYF